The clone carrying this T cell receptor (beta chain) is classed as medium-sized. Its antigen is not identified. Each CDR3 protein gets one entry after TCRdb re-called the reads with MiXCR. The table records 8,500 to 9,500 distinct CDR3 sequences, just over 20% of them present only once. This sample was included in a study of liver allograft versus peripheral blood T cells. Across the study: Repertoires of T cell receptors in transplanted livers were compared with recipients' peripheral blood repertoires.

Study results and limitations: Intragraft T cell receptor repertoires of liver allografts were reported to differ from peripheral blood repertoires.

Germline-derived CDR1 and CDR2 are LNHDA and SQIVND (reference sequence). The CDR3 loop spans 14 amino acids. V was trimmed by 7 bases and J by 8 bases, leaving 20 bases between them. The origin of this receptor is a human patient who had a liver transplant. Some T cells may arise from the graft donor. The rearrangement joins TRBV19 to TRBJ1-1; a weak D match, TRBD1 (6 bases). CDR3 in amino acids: CASKSVGGQGEAFF. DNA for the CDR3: TGTGCCAGTAAATCGGTAGGGGGGCAGGGAGAAGCTTTCTTT.